This TCR beta chain was sequenced for a study of neoadjuvant anti-PD-1 for oral cavity cancer. Time point denoted: after neoadjuvant nivolumab, at surgical resection. PBMC libraries mostly used 400 to 550 ng of input genomic DNA, with six replicates per sample. Measured with immunoSEQ multiplex PCR; TCRdb has only the in-frame clones, and not every one. Of approximately 13,000 clones in the sample, 60% to 80% were seen once. This clone was seen a few times. CDR3 length: 17 residues. V was clipped by 0 bases and J by 15 bases; unmatched bases: 12. Germline CDR1 and CDR2: MGHRA and YSYEKL. The clonotype originates from a person aged 40 to 85 with oral cavity squamous cell carcinoma. The chain has TRBV4-1 and TRBJ1-6; 12 nucleotides agree with TRBD1. Source: PBMCs, taken after nivolumab (anti-PD-1) treatment. The CDR3 DNA reads as TGCGCCAGCAGCCAAGAGGGGACAGGGGGCCAGCCCCGTCGCCTCCACTTT. Its translation: CASSQEGTGGQPRRLHF.